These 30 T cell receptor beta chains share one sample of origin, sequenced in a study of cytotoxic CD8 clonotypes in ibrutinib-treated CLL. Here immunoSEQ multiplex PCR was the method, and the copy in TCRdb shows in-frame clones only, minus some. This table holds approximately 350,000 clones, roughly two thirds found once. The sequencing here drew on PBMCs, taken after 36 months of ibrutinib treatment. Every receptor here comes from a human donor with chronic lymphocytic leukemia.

The CDR3: CASSLTSRGFLGELFF. The CDR3 DNA reads as TGTGCCAGCAGCTTAACGTCAAGGGGTTTTTTGGGGGAGCTGTTTTTT. The chain carries TRBV7-6 and TRBJ2-2; a weak D match, TRBD1 (5 bases). The CDR3 has 16 residues. The V and J ends lost 2 bases and 8 bases respectively, with 18 bases between them. Germline V gene data show CDR1 as SGHVS and CDR2 as FNYEAQ.

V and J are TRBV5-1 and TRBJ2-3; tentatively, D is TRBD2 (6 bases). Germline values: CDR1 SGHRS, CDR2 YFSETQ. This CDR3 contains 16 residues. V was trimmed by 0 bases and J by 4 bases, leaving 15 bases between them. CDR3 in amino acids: CASSLAPGGSSDTQYF. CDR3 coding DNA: TGCGCCAGCAGCTTGGCCCCCGGGGGTTCATCAGATACGCAGTATTTT.

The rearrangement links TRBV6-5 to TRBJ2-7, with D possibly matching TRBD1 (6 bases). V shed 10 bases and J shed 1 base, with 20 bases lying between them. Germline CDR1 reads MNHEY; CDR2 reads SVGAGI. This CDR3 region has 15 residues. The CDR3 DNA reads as TGTGCCACAAATTCCCGGGACACCCCATCCTACGAGCAGTACTTC. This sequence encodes CATNSRDTPSYEQYF.

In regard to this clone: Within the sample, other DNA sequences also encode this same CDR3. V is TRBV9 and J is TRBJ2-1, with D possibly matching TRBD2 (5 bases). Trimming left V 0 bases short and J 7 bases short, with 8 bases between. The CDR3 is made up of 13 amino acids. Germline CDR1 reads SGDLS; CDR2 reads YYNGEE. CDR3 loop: CASSVGTVNEQFF. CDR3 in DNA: TGTGCCAGCAGCGTAGGGACTGTAAATGAGCAGTTCTTC.

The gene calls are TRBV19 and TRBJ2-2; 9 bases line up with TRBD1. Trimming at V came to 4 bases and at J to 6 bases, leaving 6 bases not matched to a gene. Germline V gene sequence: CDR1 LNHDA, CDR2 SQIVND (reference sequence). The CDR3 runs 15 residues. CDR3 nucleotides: TGTGCCAGTAGTACGGACAGGGGATTCCCCGGGGAGCTGTTTTTT. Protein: CASSTDRGFPGELFF.

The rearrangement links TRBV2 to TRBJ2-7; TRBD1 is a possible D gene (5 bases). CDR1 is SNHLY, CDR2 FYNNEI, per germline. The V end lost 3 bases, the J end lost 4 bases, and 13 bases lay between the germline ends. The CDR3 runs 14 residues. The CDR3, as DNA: TGTGCCAGCAGTGATACCACCAGGGTTTACGAGCAGTACTTC. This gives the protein CASSDTTRVYEQYF. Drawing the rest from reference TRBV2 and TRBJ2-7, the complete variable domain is EPEVTQTPSHQVTQMGQEVILRCVPISNHLYFYWYRQILGQKVEFLVSFYNNEISEKSEIFDDQFSVERPDGSNFTLKIRSTKLEDSAMYFCASSDTTRVYEQYFGPGTRLTVT.

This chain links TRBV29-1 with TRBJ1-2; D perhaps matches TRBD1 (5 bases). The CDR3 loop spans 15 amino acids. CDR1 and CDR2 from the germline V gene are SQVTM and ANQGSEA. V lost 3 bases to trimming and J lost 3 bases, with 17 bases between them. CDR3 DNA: TGCAGCGTTGAGTTTCCAGGGTGGGGGGACTATGGCTACACCTTC. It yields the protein CSVEFPGWGDYGYTF.

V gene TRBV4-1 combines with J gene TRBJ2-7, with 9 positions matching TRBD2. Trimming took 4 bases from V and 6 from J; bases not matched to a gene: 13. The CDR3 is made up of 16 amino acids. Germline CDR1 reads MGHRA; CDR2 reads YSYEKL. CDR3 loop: CASSRWGASGAGEQYF. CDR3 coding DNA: TGCGCCAGCAGCCGATGGGGAGCTAGCGGGGCGGGCGAGCAGTACTTC.

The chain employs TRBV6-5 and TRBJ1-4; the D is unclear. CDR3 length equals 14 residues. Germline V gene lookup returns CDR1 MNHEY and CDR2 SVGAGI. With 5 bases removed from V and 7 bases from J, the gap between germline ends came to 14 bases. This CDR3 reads CASSTGSRIEKLFF. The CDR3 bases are TGTGCCAGCAGTACGGGCTCCCGCATTGAAAAACTGTTTTTT.

CDR3 sequence: CASSYVGGNTGELFF. CDR3 nucleotide sequence: TGTGCCAGCAGTTATGTCGGCGGGAACACCGGGGAGCTGTTTTTT. V is TRBV6-5 and J is TRBJ2-2; no firm D call. Germline CDR1 reads MNHEY; CDR2 reads SVGAGI. The CDR3 is 15 amino acids. V lost 3 bases and J lost 1, with 9 bases in between.

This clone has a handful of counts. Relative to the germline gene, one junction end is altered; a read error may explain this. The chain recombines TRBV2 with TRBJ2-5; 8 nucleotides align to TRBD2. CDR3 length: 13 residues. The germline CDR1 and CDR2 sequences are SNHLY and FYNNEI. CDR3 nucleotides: TGTGCCAGCAGCCGCCGCAGGGAGGGACTAGAAAACTTC. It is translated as CASSRRREGLENF.

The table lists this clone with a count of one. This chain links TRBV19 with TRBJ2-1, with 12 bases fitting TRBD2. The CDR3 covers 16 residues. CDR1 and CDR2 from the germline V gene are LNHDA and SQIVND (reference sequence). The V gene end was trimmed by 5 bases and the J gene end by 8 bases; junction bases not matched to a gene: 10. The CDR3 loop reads CASSATTSGGGDEQFF. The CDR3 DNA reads TGTGCCAGTAGTGCAACGACTAGCGGGGGCGGGGATGAGCAGTTCTTC.

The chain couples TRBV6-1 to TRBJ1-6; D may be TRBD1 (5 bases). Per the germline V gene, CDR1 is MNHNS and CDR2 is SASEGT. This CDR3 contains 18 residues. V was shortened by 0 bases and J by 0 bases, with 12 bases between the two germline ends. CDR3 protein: CASSEAPSGSSYNSPLHF. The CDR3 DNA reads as TGTGCCAGCAGTGAAGCGCCGTCAGGGAGCTCCTATAATTCACCCCTCCACTTT.

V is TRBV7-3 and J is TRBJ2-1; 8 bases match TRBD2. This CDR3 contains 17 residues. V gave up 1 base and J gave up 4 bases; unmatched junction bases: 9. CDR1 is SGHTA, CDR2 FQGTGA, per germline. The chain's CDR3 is CASSLKGAVAGYNEQFF. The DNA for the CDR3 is TGTGCCAGCAGCTTAAAGGGCGCGGTAGCGGGGTACAATGAGCAGTTCTTC.

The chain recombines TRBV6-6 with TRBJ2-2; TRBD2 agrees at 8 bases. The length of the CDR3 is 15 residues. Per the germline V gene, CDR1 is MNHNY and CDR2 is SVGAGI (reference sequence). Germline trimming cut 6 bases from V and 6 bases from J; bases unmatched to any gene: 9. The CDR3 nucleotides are TGTGCCAGCAGCAAGGGACTAGTGAGGGCCGGGGAGCTGTTTTTT. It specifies CASSKGLVRAGELFF.

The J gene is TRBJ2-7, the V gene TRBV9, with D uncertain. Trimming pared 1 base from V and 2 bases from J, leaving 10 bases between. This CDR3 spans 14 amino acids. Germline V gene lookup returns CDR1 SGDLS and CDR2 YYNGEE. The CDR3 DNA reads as TGTGCCAGCAGCGTATCATCCCTGCCCTACGAGCAGTACTTC. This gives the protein CASSVSSLPYEQYF. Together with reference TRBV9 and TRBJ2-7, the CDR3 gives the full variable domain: DSGVTQTPKHLITATGQRVTLRCSPRSGDLSVYWYQQSLDQGLQFLIQYYNGEERAKGNILERFSAQQFPDLHSELNLSSLELGDSALYFCASSVSSLPYEQYFGPGTRLTVT.

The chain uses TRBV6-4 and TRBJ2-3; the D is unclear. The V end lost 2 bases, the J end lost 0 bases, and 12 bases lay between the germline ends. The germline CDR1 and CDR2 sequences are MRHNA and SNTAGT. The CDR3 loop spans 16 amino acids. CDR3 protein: CASSDGWGTSTDTQYF. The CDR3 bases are TGTGCCAGCAGTGACGGTTGGGGAACTAGCACAGATACGCAGTATTTT.

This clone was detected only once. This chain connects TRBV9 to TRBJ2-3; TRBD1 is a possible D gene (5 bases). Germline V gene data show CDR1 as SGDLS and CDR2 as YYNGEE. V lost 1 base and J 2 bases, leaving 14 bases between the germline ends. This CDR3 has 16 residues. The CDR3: CASSVQDISLTDTQYF. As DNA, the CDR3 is TGTGCCAGCAGCGTACAGGACATTTCACTCACAGATACGCAGTATTTT.

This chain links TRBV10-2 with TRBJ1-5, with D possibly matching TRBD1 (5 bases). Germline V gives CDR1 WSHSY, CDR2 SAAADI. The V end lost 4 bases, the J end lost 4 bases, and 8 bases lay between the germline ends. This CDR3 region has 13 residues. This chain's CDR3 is CASSAGMNQPQHF. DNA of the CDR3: TGCGCCAGCAGTGCAGGGATGAATCAGCCCCAGCATTTT.

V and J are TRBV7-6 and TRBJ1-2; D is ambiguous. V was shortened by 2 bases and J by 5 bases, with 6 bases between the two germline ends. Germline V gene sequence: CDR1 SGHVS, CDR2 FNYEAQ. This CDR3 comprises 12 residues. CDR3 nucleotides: TGTGCCAGCAGCTTACGGGGATATGGCTACACCTTC. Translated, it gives CASSLRGYGYTF. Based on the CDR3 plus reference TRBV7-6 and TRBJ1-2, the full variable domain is GAGVSQSPRYKVTKRGQDVALRCDPISGHVSLYWYRQALGQGPEFLTYFNYEAQQDKSGLPNDRFSAERPEGSISTLTIQRTEQRDSAMYRCASSLRGYGYTFGSGTRLTVV.

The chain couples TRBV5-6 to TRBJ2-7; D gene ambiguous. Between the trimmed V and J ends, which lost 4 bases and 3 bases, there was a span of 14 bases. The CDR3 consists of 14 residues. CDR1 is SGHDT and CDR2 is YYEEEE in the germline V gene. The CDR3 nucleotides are TGTGCCAGCAGCATCCGCGGTATCTTCTACGAGCAGTACTTC. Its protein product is CASSIRGIFYEQYF.

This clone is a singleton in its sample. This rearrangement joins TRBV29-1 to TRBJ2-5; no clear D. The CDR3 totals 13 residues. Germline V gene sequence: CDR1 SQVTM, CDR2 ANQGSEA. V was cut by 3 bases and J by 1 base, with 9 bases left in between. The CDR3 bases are TGCAGCGTTGATCGATCCACCCAAGAGACCCAGTACTTC. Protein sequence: CSVDRSTQETQYF.

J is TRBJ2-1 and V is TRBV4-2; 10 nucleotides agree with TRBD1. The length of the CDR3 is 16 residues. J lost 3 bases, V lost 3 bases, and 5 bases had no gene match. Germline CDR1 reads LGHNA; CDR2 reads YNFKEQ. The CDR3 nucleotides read TGTGCCAGCAGCCAGTGGGGGGACAGGGGCTACAATGAGCAGTTCTTC. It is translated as CASSQWGDRGYNEQFF.

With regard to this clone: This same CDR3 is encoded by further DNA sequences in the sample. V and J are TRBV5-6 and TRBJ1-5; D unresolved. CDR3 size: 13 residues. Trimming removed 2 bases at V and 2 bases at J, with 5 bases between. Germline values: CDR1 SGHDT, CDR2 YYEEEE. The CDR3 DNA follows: TGTGCCAGCAGCTTAGGACGCAATCAGCCCCAGCATTTT. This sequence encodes CASSLGRNQPQHF.

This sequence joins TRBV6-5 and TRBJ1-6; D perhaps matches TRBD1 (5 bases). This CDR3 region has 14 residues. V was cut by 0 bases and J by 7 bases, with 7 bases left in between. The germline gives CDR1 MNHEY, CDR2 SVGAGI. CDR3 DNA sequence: TGTGCCAGCAGTTACTCGGGGGAGAATTCACCCCTCCACTTT. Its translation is CASSYSGENSPLHF.

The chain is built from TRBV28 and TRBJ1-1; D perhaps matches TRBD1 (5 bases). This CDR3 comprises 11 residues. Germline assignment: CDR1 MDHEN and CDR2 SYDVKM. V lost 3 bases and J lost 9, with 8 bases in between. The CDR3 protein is CASSFDRKAFF. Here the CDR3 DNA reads TGTGCCAGCAGTTTCGACAGAAAAGCTTTCTTT.

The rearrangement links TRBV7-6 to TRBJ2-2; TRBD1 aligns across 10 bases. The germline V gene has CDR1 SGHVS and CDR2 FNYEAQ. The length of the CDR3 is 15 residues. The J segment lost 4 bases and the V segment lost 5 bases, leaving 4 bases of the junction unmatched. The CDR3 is CASSARDRGTGELFF. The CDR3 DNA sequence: TGTGCCAGCAGCGCCCGGGACAGGGGCACCGGGGAGCTGTTTTTT. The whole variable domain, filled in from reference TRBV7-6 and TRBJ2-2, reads GAGVSQSPRYKVTKRGQDVALRCDPISGHVSLYWYRQALGQGPEFLTYFNYEAQQDKSGLPNDRFSAERPEGSISTLTIQRTEQRDSAMYRCASSARDRGTGELFFGEGSRLTVL.

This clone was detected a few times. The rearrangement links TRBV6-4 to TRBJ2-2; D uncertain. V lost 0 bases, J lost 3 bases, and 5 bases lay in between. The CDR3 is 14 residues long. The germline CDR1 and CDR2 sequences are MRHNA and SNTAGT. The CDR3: CASSDSVYTGELFF. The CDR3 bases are TGTGCCAGCAGTGACTCCGTATACACCGGGGAGCTGTTTTTT.

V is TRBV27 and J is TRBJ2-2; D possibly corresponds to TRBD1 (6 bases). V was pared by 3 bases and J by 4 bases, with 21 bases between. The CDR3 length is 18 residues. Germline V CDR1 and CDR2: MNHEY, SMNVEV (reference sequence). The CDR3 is CASSFYPSQGMGTGELFF. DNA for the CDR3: TGTGCCAGCAGTTTCTATCCCTCCCAGGGGATGGGCACCGGGGAGCTGTTTTTT.

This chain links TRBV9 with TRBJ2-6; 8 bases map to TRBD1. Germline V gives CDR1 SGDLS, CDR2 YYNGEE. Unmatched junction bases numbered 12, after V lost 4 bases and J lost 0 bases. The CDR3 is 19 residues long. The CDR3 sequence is CASSTRLRDRRSGANVLTF. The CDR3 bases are TGTGCCAGCAGCACCCGACTCCGGGACAGGCGCTCTGGGGCCAACGTCCTGACTTTC.